The 14 T cell receptor beta chains given below trace back to one sample, sequenced in a study of T cell responses to AZD1222 COVID-19 vaccine. The protocol was immunoSEQ multiplex PCR, while the TCRdb copy is restricted to in-frame clones and leaves out a portion. This sample carries around 100,000 clones, about 85% of them seen once, and the ten largest clones take about 1.8%. The sequencing used peripheral blood, collected on day 0 of AZD1222 vaccination. Receptor source: an adult in good health.

In this sample, this clone turned up a few times. This chain joins TRBV6-6 and TRBJ1-6; D is unresolved. The CDR3 has 15 amino acids. Germline V lookup: CDR1 MNHNY, CDR2 SVGAGI (reference sequence). Trimming cost V 6 bases and J 7 bases, with 16 bases left between them. CDR3 sequence: CASSPEGQQNSPLHF. The CDR3 DNA follows: TGTGCCAGCAGCCCCGAGGGCCAGCAAAATTCACCCCTCCACTTT.

The chain carries TRBV18 and TRBJ2-1, with D hard to call. V dropped 2 bases and J dropped 0 bases, with 20 bases sitting between them. Germline CDR1 and CDR2: KGHSH and LQKENI. The CDR3 loop spans 19 amino acids. This CDR3 is CASSPKETTDQSSYNEQFF. DNA of the CDR3: TGTGCCAGCTCACCAAAAGAAACTACAGACCAGAGCTCCTACAATGAGCAGTTCTTC. The full variable domain, completed using reference TRBV18 and TRBJ2-1, is NAGVMQNPRHLVRRRGQEARLRCSPMKGHSHVYWYRQLPEEGLKFMVYLQKENIIDESGMPKERFSAEFPKEGPSILRIQQVVRGDSAAYFCASSPKETTDQSSYNEQFFGPGTRLTVL.

The chain has TRBV24-1 and TRBJ2-1; TRBD2 matches at 9 bases. There are 15 residues in the CDR3. CDR1 and CDR2 from the germline V gene are KGHDR and SFDVKD. J gave up 4 bases and V 3 bases, and 3 bases lay outside the gene matches. This CDR3 reads CATSDPGLAYNEQFF. DNA for the CDR3: TGTGCCACCAGTGATCCGGGACTAGCTTACAATGAGCAGTTCTTC.

V usage is TRBV9 and J usage is TRBJ1-1, with TRBD1 matching 7 bases. The CDR3 loop spans 13 amino acids. Germline-derived CDR1 and CDR2 are SGDLS and YYNGEE. The trim removed 4 bases at V and 3 bases at J, leaving 3 bases unmatched. The DNA for the CDR3 is TGTGCCAGCAGCCCCAGGGGGGACACTGAAGCTTTCTTT. Translating gives CASSPRGDTEAFF.

The rearrangement links TRBV5-1 to TRBJ2-2; no clear D gene. Trimming cost V 8 bases and J 2 bases, with 13 bases left between them. Germline lookup yields CDR1 SGHRS and CDR2 YFSETQ. The length of the CDR3 is 14 residues. In DNA form, the CDR3 reads TGCGCCAGACCCCCGGACGGAAACACCGGGGAGCTGTTTTTT. It specifies CARPPDGNTGELFF.

This rearrangement joins TRBV7-2 to TRBJ2-1; perhaps TRBD2 as D (5 bases). V gave up 4 bases and J gave up 0 bases, with 10 bases separating them. CDR1 is SGHTA, CDR2 FQGNSA, per germline. The CDR3 totals 15 residues. The CDR3 is CASSSRRYSYNEQFF. CDR3 DNA: TGTGCCAGCAGCTCTCGGAGGTACTCCTACAATGAGCAGTTCTTC. Together with reference TRBV7-2 and TRBJ2-1, the CDR3 gives the full variable domain: GAGVSQSPSNKVTEKGKDVELRCDPISGHTALYWYRQSLGQGLEFLIYFQGNSAPDKSGLPSDRFSAERTGGSVSTLTIQRTQQEDSAVYLCASSSRRYSYNEQFFGPGTRLTVL.

The chain employs TRBV20-1 and TRBJ1-2; 7 bases agree with TRBD1. This CDR3 contains 14 residues. Germline values: CDR1 DFQATT, CDR2 SNEGSKA (reference sequence). V shed 5 bases, J shed 0 bases, and the junction held 6 bases outside the gene matches. CDR3 amino acids: CSAGGTAPNYGYTF. CDR3 DNA sequence: TGCAGTGCTGGTGGGACAGCGCCTAACTATGGCTACACCTTC.

In its sample, this clone was seen once. This chain connects TRBV27 to TRBJ2-1; TRBD1 might be the D (5 bases). The CDR3 runs 13 residues. Germline values: CDR1 MNHEY, CDR2 SMNVEV (reference sequence). V dropped 0 bases and J dropped 15 bases, with 15 bases sitting between them. CDR3 coding DNA: TGTGCCAGCAGTTTATCGACCGACAGTGGCGGGTTCTTC. Translation: CASSLSTDSGGFF.

The chain is built from TRBV30 and TRBJ1-1, with 11 bases fitting TRBD1. The V gene's germline CDR1 is GTSNPN and CDR2 SVGIG (reference sequence). This CDR3 is 13 amino acids long. V shed 5 bases, J shed 3 bases, and the junction held 2 bases outside the gene matches. The CDR3 DNA reads as TGTGCCTGGGCGGGACAGGGGGACACTGAAGCTTTCTTT. Protein: CAWAGQGDTEAFF.

The chain carries TRBV6-2 or TRBV6-3 and TRBJ2-7; D possibly matches TRBD1 or TRBD2 (5 bases each). The CDR3 extends over 13 amino acids. The germline V gene encodes CDR1 MNHEY and CDR2 SVGEGT. V lost 4 bases to trimming and J lost 2 bases, with 9 bases between them. The CDR3 region is CASSWDGTYEQYF. CDR3 in DNA: TGTGCCAGCAGTTGGGACGGAACCTACGAGCAGTACTTC.

This chain links TRBV28 with TRBJ2-7; 7 positions match TRBD2. Germline CDR1 is MDHEN and CDR2 is SYDVKM. V lost 1 base, J lost 6 bases, and 6 bases stayed unmatched. CDR3 length: 14 residues. CDR3 bases: TGTGCCAGCAGTTTATATTTGGCTAGCGGCGAGCAGTACTTC. Translating it yields CASSLYLASGEQYF.

This sequence joins TRBV6-6 and TRBJ1-2, with 9 positions matching TRBD1. Germline V gene lookup returns CDR1 MNHNY and CDR2 SVGAGI (reference sequence). J lost 8 bases, V lost 5 bases, and 6 bases had no gene match. The CDR3 is made up of 13 amino acids. The CDR3 DNA reads TGTGCCAGCAGTCCCTGGACAGGGGAAGGCTACACCTTC. Its protein product is CASSPWTGEGYTF.

The V call is TRBV28, the J call TRBJ1-1, with TRBD1 as a possible D gene (5 bases). V lost 5 bases, J lost 4 bases, and 17 bases lay in between. In germline, CDR1 is MDHEN, CDR2 SYDVKM. The CDR3 is 15 residues long. The CDR3, as DNA: TGTGCCAGCAGTCCAACCAGGGATGGGGGCACTGAAGCTTTCTTT. It translates to CASSPTRDGGTEAFF.

The chain uses TRBV28 and TRBJ2-7; 9 bases fit TRBD1. Germline assignment: CDR1 MDHEN and CDR2 SYDVKM. V was clipped by 4 bases and J by 5 bases; unmatched bases: 6. The CDR3 runs 14 residues. The CDR3 sequence is CASSYDRGFHEQYF. As DNA, the CDR3 is TGTGCCAGCAGTTACGACAGGGGGTTCCACGAGCAGTACTTC. The variable domain in full, completed from reference TRBV28 and TRBJ2-7, reads DVKVTQSSRYLVKRTGEKVFLECVQDMDHENMFWYRQDPGLGLRLIYFSYDVKMKEKGDIPEGYSVSREKKERFSLILESASTNQTSMYLCASSYDRGFHEQYFGPGTRLTVT.